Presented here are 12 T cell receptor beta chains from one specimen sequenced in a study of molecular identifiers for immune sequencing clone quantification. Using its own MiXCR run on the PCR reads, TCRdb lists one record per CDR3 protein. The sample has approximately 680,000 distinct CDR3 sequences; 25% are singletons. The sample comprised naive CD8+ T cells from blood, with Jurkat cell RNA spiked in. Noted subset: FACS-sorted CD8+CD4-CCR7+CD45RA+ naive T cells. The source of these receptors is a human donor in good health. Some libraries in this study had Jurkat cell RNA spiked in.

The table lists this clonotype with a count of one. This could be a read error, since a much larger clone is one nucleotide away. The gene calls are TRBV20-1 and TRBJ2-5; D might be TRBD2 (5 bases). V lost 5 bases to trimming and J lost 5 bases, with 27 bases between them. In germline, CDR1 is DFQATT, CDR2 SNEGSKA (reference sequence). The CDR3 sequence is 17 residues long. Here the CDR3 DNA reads TGCAGTGCTCCCCAACCCCCGCCTAGCTTCGGTTTTGAGACCCAGTACTTC. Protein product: CSAPQPPPSFGFETQYF.

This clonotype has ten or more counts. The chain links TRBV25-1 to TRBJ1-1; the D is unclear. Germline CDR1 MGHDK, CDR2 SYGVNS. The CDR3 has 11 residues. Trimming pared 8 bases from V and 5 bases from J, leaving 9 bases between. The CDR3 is CASRFSTEAFF. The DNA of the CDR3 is TGTGCCAGCCGATTCTCGACTGAAGCTTTCTTT.

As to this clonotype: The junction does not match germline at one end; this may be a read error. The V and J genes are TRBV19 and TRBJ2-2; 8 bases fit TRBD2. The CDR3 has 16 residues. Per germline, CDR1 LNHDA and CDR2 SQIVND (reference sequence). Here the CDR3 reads CASRIVERGITGELFF. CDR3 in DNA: TGTGCCAGTAGAATAGTAGAGCGGGGGATCACCGGGGAGCTGTTTTTT.

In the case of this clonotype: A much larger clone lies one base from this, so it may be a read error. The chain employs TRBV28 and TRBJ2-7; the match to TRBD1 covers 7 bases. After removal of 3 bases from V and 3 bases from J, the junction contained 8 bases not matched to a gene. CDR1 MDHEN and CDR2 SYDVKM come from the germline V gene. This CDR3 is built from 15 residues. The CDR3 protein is CASSFRGQIHYEQYF. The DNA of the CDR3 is TGTGCCAGCAGTTTTAGGGGACAGATACACTACGAGCAGTACTTC.

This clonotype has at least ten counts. For the CDR3, the DNA is TGTGCCTGGAGTCCGGGACAGGGGTTTCGGCCCCAGCATTTT. It translates to CAWSPGQGFRPQHF. V is TRBV30 and J is TRBJ1-5, with TRBD1 matching over 10 bases. This CDR3 contains 14 residues. In germline, CDR1 is GTSNPN, CDR2 SVGIG (reference sequence). Losses at the gene ends were 2 bases for V and 9 bases for J; bases not matched to a gene: 7.

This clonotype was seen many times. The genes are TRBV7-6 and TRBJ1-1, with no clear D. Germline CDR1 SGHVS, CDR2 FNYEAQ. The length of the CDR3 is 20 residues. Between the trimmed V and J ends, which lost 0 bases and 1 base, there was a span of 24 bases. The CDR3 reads CASSLAQSGLIYGSNTEAFF. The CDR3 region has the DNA TGTGCCAGCAGCTTAGCGCAAAGCGGCTTAATCTATGGATCGAACACTGAAGCTTTCTTT.

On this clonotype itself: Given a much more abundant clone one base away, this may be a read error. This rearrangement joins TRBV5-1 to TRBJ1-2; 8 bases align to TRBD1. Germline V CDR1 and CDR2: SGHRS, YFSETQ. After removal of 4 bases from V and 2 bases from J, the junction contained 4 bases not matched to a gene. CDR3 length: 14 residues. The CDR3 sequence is CASSGRQGNYGYTF. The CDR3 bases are TGCGCCAGCAGCGGAAGACAGGGGAACTATGGCTACACCTTC.

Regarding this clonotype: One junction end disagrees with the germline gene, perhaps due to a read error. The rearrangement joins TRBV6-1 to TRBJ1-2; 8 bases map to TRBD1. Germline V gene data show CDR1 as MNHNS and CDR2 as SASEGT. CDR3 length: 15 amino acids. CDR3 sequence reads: CASSETSGGSYGYPF. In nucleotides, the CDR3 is TGTGCCAGCAGTGAAACTTCAGGGGGCAGCTATGGCTACCCCTTC.

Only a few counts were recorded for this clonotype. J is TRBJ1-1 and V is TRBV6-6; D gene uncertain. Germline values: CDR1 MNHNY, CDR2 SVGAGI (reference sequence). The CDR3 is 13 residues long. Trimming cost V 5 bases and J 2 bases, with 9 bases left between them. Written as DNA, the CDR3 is TGTGCCAGCAGTCGACACCCAAACACTGAAGCTTTCTTT. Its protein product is CASSRHPNTEAFF.

Written as DNA, the CDR3 is TGCGCCAGCAGCCAAACTAGCGGGGGAGAATACAATGAGCAGTTCTTC. Its translation: CASSQTSGGEYNEQFF. V usage is TRBV4-1 and J usage is TRBJ2-1; TRBD2 matches at 11 bases. Unmatched junction bases numbered 4, after V lost 2 bases and J lost 4 bases. CDR3 length: 16 residues. The germline V gene encodes CDR1 MGHRA and CDR2 YSYEKL.

This CDR3 reads CASNLGLAFDEQFF. For the CDR3, the DNA is TGTGCCAGCAACCTGGGACTAGCGTTCGATGAGCAGTTCTTC. This chain joins TRBV7-9 and TRBJ2-1; TRBD2 matches at 10 bases. The CDR3 is 14 residues long. V lost 7 bases, J lost 8 bases, and 8 bases stayed unmatched. The germline CDR1 and CDR2 sequences are SEHNR and FQNEAQ (reference sequence).

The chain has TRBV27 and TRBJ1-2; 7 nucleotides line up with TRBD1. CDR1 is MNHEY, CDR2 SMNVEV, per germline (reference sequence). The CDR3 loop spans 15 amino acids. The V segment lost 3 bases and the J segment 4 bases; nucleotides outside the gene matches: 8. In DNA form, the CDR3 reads TGTGCCAGCAGTTTGAAGGCGGGACAGAGCTATGGCTACACCTTC. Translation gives CASSLKAGQSYGYTF.